The 2 T cell receptor beta chains reported below all come from one sample, sequenced in a study of cytomegalovirus exposure and HLA in healthy donors (dated by TCRdb to the late 2010s). Library prep was done by the immunoSEQ multiplex PCR assay. For the multiplex PCR, a mixture combining 60 forward primers for TCR Vbeta segments and 13 reverse primers for TCR Jbeta segments was used. TCRdb provides this immuneACCESS table in a form limited to in-frame rearrangements. Some clones are lacking; in checked studies, under half of them reflect an unresolved V gene, and why the rest are absent is not known. The sample contains under 200,000 clones, 70% to 80% of them found a single time. Under 1.5% of the sample goes to the ten largest clones. Sequenced input: PBMCs. Receptors originate from a man aged 25-45 years in good health and CMV-seronegative.

The chain uses TRBV5-4 and TRBJ2-1; TRBD1 agrees at 7 bases. This CDR3 is 15 amino acids long. Germline V CDR1 and CDR2: SGHNT, YYREEE (reference sequence). V shed 5 bases and J 6 bases; nucleotides not matched to a gene: 11. The CDR3 spells CASRRERSGGNEQFF. Written as DNA, the CDR3 is TGTGCCAGCAGGAGAGAAAGATCAGGGGGCAATGAGCAGTTCTTC.

The V and J genes are TRBV7-6 and TRBJ2-5, with D possibly TRBD1 on 5 matching bases. Germline V CDR1 and CDR2: SGHVS, FNYEAQ. The CDR3 spans 13 residues. Between the trimmed V and J ends, which lost 4 bases and 5 bases, there was a span of 11 bases. The CDR3 loop reads CASSSTGWETQYF. Here the CDR3 DNA reads TGTGCCAGCAGCTCAACAGGCTGGGAGACCCAGTACTTC.